Listed below are T cell receptor beta chains from one sample, sequenced in a study of CD8+ T cells in alopecia areata. Measured with immunoSEQ multiplex PCR; TCRdb has only the in-frame clones, and not every one. The data contain 150,000 to 250,000 clones, roughly 64% of them seen just once; the ten biggest clones take up 5.5%. The sequences come from CD4+ T cells sorted from blood, collected at week 24, from a patient treated with tofacitinib. These TCRs come from a human donor with alopecia areata. Each CDR3 is given with its conserved first and last residue. The D gene is left open where the match is weak. Clone size is stated in some rows and not others, as once, few, many or a class when expanded.

CDR3 DNA: TGTGCCAGCAGCTCGGACAGGGGCCCCTACGAGCAGTACTTC
CDR3 protein: CASSSDRGPYEQYF
V gene: TRBV7-2
D gene: TRBD1
J gene: TRBJ2-7
clone size: NA

CDR3 DNA: TGTGCCAGCAGTTATACCGGGGGCGATACGCAGTATTTT
CDR3 protein: CASSYTGGDTQYF
V gene: TRBV6-5
D gene: NA
J gene: TRBJ2-3
clone size: NA

CDR3 DNA: TGTGCCAGCAGTGTAGGGGACAGGGGGTCCTATGGCTACACCTTC
CDR3 protein: CASSVGDRGSYGYTF
V gene: TRBV6-6
D gene: TRBD1
J gene: TRBJ1-2
clone size: few

CDR3 DNA: TGCAGCCGGATATTGAGCGGGAGACTCCAAGAGACCCAGTACTTC
CDR3 protein: CSRILSGRLQETQYF
V gene: TRBV29-1
D gene: TRBD2
J gene: TRBJ2-5
clone size: NA

CDR3 DNA: TGCGCCAGCAGCCCAGGGGGCTCGGGGTACAATGAGCAGTTCTTC
CDR3 protein: CASSPGGSGYNEQFF
V gene: TRBV5-1
D gene: TRBD1
J gene: TRBJ2-1
clone size: few

CDR3 DNA: TGTGCCAGCAGTTTCGGACAGACTGGGGCCAACGTCCTGACTTTC
CDR3 protein: CASSFGQTGANVLTF
V gene: TRBV27
D gene: NA
J gene: TRBJ2-6
clone size: NA

CDR3 DNA: TGTGCCAGCTCATTGGAAAGTGAGCATACGCAGTATTTT
CDR3 protein: CASSLESEHTQYF
V gene: TRBV18
D gene: NA
J gene: TRBJ2-3
clone size: NA

CDR3 DNA: TGTGCCAGCAGCCAACCGACAGGGCGGCTGTTCTTC
CDR3 protein: CASSQPTGRLFF
V gene: TRBV14
D gene: TRBD1
J gene: TRBJ2-1
clone size: NA

CDR3 DNA: TGCAGCGTTGGCCCGGGAAATTACAATGAGCAGTTCTTC
CDR3 protein: CSVGPGNYNEQFF
V gene: TRBV29-1
D gene: NA
J gene: TRBJ2-1
clone size: NA

CDR3 DNA: TGTGCCAGCAGCGTAGTTGGTAGCGGGAAAGATACGCAGTATTTT
CDR3 protein: CASSVVGSGKDTQYF
V gene: TRBV9
D gene: TRBD2
J gene: TRBJ2-3
clone size: NA

CDR3 DNA: TGTGCCTGGAGTGTACTGTTAGGGGCGTATGGCTACACCTTC
CDR3 protein: CAWSVLLGAYGYTF
V gene: TRBV30
D gene: NA
J gene: TRBJ1-2
clone size: NA

CDR3 DNA: TGTGCCAGCAGCCGCCGACTAGCAGAGGGCAATGAGCAGTTCTTC
CDR3 protein: CASSRRLAEGNEQFF
V gene: TRBV7-3
D gene: TRBD2
J gene: TRBJ2-1
clone size: few

CDR3 DNA: TGTGCCTGGAGTGTAACTAGCGGGGGAAGTACGCAGTATTTT
CDR3 protein: CAWSVTSGGSTQYF
V gene: TRBV30
D gene: TRBD2
J gene: TRBJ2-3
clone size: NA

CDR3 DNA: TGCAGCGTCTCATCAGCGGGGGGAGCCTACAATGAGCAGTTCTTC
CDR3 protein: CSVSSAGGAYNEQFF
V gene: TRBV29-1
D gene: TRBD2
J gene: TRBJ2-1
clone size: NA

CDR3 DNA: TGTGCCAGCAGTGCGGCCAGCCCAAATCAGCCCCAGCATTTT
CDR3 protein: CASSAASPNQPQHF
V gene: TRBV2
D gene: NA
J gene: TRBJ1-5
clone size: NA

CDR3 DNA: TGCGCCAGCAGCTTGGGTCTAGCGGGCGATGAGCAGTTCTTC
CDR3 protein: CASSLGLAGDEQFF
V gene: TRBV5-1
D gene: TRBD2
J gene: TRBJ2-1
clone size: few

CDR3 DNA: TGTGCCTGGAGTGTACAGTTATCTAACTATGGCTACACCTTC
CDR3 protein: CAWSVQLSNYGYTF
V gene: TRBV30
D gene: NA
J gene: TRBJ1-2
clone size: few